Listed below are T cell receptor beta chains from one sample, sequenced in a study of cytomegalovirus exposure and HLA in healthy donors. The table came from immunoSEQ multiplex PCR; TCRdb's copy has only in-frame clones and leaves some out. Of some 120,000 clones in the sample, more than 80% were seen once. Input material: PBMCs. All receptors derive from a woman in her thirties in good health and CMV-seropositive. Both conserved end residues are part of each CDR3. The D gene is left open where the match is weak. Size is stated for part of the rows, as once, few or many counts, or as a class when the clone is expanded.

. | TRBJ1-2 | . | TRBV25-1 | TGTGCCAGCGAGCGAAACTATGGCTACACCTTC | CASERNYGYTF
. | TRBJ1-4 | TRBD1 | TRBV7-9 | TGTGCCAGCAGCGCAACTGACAGGGGAGGTAATGAAAAACTGTTTTTT | CASSATDRGGNEKLFF
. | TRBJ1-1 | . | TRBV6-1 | TGTGCCAGCAGTTTAGGACAGACTGAAGCTTTCTTT | CASSLGQTEAFF
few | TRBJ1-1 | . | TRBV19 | TGTGCGACTAACGAGGGAGCTTTCTTT | CATNEGAFF
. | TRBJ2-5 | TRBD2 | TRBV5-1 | TGCGCCAGCAGCCGGACTAGCGGGAGTAGCAGGGAGACCCAGTACTTC | CASSRTSGSSRETQYF
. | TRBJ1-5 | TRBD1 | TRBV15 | TGTGCCACCAGCAGAGATCAGGGGGTGGAGGGGCGGAGACCCCAGCATTTT | CATSRDQGVEGRRPQHF
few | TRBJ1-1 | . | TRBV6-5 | TGTGCCAGCAGGTTAGGGGATCTGGCTGAAGCTTTCTTT | CASRLGDLAEAFF
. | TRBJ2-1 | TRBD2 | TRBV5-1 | TGCGCCAGCAGCTGGGCGGGCTCTAGCGGGGGTAATGAGCAGTTCTTC | CASSWAGSSGGNEQFF
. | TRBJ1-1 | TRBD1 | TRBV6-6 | TGTGCCAGCAGTCAACAGGGGAGCCACACTGAAGCTTTCTTT | CASSQQGSHTEAFF
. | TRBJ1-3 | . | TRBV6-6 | TGTGCCAGCAGTTACTCGAAGGAGTCTGGAAACACCATATATTTT | CASSYSKESGNTIYF
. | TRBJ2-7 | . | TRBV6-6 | TGTGCCAGCAGTCATAGCGGTCTCGAGCAGTACTTC | CASSHSGLEQYF
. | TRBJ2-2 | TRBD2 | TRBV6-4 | TGTGCCAGCAGTGATGGGACTAGCGGGCCCCTCGGGGAGCTGTTTTTT | CASSDGTSGPLGELFF